This TCR beta chain was documented in a study of cytomegalovirus exposure and HLA in healthy donors. Turning to the study itself: Genetic ancestry analysis placed over 65% of the 400 or so donors that were genotyped in the Caucasian-associated cluster.

As to this clone: Its antigen is unidentified.

V was cut by 5 bases and J by 4 bases, with 12 bases left in between. This CDR3 has 14 residues. Looked up from germline, CDR1 is SEHNR and CDR2 is FQNEAQ (reference sequence). Amplification used 60 Vbeta primers and 13 Jbeta primers. The data were produced by immunoSEQ multiplex PCR, yet TCRdb's version contains in-frame clones alone and is incomplete. Of roughly 110,000 clones listed, around 77% are singletons. Whole-study results and caveats: Upon later analysis, HLA-associated TCR beta chains proved more clonally expanded than other, equally common chains. Sequencing likely produced, as an artifact, a cluster of highly shared sequence variants.

Whereas donors were nominally healthy upon sampling, unrecorded immune exposures were probable. The clonotype originates from a woman aged 25 to 45 in good health and CMV-seropositive. This chain uses TRBV7-9 with TRBJ1-5; tentative D call: TRBD1 (6 bases). Specimen: PBMCs. DNA for the CDR3: TGTGCCAGCAGCCAGACAGGCAGTAATCAGCCCCAGCATTTT. Protein: CASSQTGSNQPQHF.